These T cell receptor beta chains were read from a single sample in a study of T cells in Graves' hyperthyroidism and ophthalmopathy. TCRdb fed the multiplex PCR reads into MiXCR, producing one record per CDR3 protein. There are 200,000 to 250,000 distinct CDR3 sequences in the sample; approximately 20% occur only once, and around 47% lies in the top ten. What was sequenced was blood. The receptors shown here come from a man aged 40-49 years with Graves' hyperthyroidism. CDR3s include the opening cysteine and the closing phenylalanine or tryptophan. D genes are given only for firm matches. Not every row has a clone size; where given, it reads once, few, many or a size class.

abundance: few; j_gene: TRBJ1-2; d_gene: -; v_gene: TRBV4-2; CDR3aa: CASSHVAEGYNYGYTF; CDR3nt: TGTGCCAGCAGCCATGTGGCAGAGGGATATAACTATGGCTACACCTTC
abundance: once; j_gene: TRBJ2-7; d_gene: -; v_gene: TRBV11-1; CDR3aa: CASSFFQGSEQYF; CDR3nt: TGTGCCAGCAGCTTTTTTCAGGGGAGCGAGCAGTACTTC
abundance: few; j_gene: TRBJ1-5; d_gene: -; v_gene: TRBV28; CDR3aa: CASSSPGSDSNQPQHF; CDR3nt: TGTGCCAGCAGTTCCCCTGGATCTGATAGCAATCAGCCCCAGCATTTT
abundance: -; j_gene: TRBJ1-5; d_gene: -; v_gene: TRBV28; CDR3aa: CASSPAGGGQPQHF; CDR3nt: TGTGCCAGCAGTCCAGCCGGGGGAGGTCAGCCCCAGCATTTT
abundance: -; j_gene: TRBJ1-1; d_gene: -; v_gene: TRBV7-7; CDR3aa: CASSLGGGITEAFF; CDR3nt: TGTGCTAGCAGCTTAGGGGGGGGGATCACTGAAGCTTTCTTT
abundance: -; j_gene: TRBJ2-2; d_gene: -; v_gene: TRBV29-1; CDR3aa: CSVGTGSTGELFF; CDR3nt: TGCAGCGTTGGAACAGGAAGCACCGGGGAGCTGTTTTTT
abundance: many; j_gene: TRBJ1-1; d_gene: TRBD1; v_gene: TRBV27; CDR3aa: CASSLLGQGGVTEAFF; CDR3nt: TGTGCCAGCAGTTTACTTGGACAGGGGGGTGTCACTGAAGCTTTCTTT
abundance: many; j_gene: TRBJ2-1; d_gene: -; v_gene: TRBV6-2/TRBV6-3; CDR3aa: CASSYSIEQFF; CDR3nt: TGTGCCAGCAGTTACTCTATTGAGCAGTTCTTC
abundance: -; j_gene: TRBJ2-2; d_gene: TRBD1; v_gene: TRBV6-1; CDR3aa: CASSPTTGVGELFF; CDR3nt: TGTGCCAGCAGTCCCACCACAGGGGTCGGGGAGCTGTTTTTT
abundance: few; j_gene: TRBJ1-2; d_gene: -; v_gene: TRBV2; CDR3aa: CASILDITDRVRYGYTF; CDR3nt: -
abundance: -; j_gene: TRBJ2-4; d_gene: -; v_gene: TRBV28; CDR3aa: CASSAAGATKTIQYF; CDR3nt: TGTGCCAGCAGCGCCGCCGGCGCGACCAAAACCATTCAGTACTTC
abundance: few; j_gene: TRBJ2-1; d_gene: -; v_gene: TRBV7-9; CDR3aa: CASRNAVYNEQFF; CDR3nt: TGTGCCAGCAGGAACGCAGTCTACAATGAGCAGTTCTTC
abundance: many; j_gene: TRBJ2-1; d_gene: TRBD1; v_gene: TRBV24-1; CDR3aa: CATSDGQGADEQFF; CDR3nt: TGTGCCACCAGTGATGGTCAGGGGGCCGATGAGCAGTTCTTC
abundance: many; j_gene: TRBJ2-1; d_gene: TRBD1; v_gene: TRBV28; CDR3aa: CASSLFGRGSEQFF; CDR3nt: TGTGCCAGCAGTTTATTCGGCAGGGGGTCTGAGCAGTTCTTC
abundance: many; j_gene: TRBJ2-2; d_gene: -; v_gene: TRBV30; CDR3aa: CAWNPGRGGELFF; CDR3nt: TGTGCCTGGAACCCAGGGAGAGGTGGGGAGCTGTTTTTT
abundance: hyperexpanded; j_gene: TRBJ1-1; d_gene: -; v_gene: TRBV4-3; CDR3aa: CASSQATLDTEAFF; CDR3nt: TGCGCCAGCAGCCAAGCCACATTGGACACTGAAGCTTTCTTT
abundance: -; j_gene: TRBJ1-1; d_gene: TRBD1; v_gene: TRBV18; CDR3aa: CASSNNRGWTEAFF; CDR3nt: TGTGCCAGCTCAAACAACAGGGGATGGACTGAAGCTTTCTTT
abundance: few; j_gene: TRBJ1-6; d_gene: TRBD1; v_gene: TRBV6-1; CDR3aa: CASSEEGQLPLHF; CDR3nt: TGTGCCAGCAGTGAAGAGGGACAGTTGCCCCTCCACTTT
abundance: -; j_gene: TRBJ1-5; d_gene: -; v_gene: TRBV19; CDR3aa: CASSIRQSINQPQHF; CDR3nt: TGTGCCAGTAGTATAAGGCAGAGCATCAATCAGCCCCAGCATTTT
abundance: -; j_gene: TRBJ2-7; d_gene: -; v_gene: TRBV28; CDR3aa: CASSFWVRGAEQYF; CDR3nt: TGTGCCAGCAGTTTTTGGGTACGCGGGGCCGAGCAGTACTTC
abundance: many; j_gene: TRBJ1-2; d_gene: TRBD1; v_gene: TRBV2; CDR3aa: CASRPGTGVKNGYTF; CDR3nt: TGTGCCAGCAGGCCGGGGACAGGGGTAAAGAATGGCTACACCTTC
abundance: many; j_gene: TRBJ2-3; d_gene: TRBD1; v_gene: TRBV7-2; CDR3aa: CASRRDRTAPTDTQYF; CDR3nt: TGTGCCAGCAGAAGGGACAGGACAGCACCCACAGATACGCAGTATTTT
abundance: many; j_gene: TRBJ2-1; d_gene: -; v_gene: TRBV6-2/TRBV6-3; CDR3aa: CASSYSRGLQSYNEQFF; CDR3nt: TGTGCCAGCAGTTACTCACGGGGGCTGCAATCCTACAATGAGCAGTTCTTC
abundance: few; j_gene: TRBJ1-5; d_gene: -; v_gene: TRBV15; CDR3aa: CATSRDRVGAQHF; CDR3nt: TGTGCCACCAGCAGAGATCGGGTGGGCGCCCAGCATTTT
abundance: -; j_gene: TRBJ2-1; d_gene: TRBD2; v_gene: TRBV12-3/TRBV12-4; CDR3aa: CASSSLAGGSNEQFF; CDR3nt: TGTGCCAGCAGTTCACTAGCGGGGGGCTCCAATGAGCAGTTCTTC
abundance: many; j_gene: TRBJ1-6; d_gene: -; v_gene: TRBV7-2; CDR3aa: CASSLGGGGHSPLHF; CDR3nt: TGTGCCAGCAGCTTAGGAGGAGGAGGGCATTCACCCCTCCACTTT
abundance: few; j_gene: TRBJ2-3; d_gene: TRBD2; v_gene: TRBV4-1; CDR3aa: CASSQAWVSGGSYTQYF; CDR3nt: TGCGCCAGCAGCCAGGCATGGGTCAGCGGGGGGTCATATACGCAGTATTTT
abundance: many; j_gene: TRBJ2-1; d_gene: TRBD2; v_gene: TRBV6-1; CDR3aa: CASTVAGGPNEQFF; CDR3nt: TGTGCCAGCACTGTAGCGGGGGGGCCCAATGAGCAGTTCTTC
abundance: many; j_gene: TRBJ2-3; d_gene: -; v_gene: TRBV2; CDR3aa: CASSEALGQFTDTQYF; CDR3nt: TGTGCCAGCAGTGAAGCGCTTGGCCAATTCACAGATACGCAGTATTTT
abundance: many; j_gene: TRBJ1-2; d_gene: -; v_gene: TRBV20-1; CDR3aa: CSARDRLTYGYTF; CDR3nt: TGCAGTGCTAGAGACAGGTTGACCTATGGCTACACCTTC
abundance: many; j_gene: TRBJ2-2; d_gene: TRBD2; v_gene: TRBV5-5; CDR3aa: CASSLRTSVAGELFF; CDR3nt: TGTGCCAGCAGCCTCCGGACTAGCGTTGCCGGGGAGCTGTTTTTT
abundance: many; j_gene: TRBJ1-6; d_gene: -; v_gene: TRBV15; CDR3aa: CATSRALGGNSPLHF; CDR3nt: TGTGCCACCAGCAGAGCATTAGGGGGGAATTCACCCCTCCACTTT
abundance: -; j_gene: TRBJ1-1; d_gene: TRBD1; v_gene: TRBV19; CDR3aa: CASSTDREAFF; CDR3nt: TGTGCCAGTAGTACGGACAGGGAAGCTTTCTTT
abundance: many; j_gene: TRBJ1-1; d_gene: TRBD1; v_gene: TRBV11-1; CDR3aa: CASSLALTGGAFF; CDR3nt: TGTGCCAGCAGCTTAGCATTAACAGGGGGAGCTTTCTTT
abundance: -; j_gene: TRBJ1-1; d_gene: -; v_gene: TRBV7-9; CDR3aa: CASSLSGQPGTEAFF; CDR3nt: TGTGCCAGCAGCTTATCGGGCCAGCCGGGCACTGAAGCTTTCTTT
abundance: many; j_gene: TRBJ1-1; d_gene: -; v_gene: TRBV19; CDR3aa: CASSIRHLNTEAFF; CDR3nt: TGTGCCAGTAGTATACGACACCTGAACACTGAAGCTTTCTTT
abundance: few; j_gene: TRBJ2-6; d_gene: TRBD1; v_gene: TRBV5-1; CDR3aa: CASSSGTASGANVLTF; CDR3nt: TGCGCCAGCAGCTCGGGGACAGCCTCTGGGGCCAACGTCCTGACTTTC
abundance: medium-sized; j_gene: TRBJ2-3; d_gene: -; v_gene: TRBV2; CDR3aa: CASSEGRPSTDTQYF; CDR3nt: TGTGCCAGCAGTGAAGGGCGGCCTAGCACAGATACGCAGTATTTT
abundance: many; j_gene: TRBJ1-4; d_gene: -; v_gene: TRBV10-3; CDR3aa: CAIRVEGPTNEKLFF; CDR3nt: TGTGCCATCAGGGTGGAGGGCCCAACTAATGAAAAACTGTTTTTT
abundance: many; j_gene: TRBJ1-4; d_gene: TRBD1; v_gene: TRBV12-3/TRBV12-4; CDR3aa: CASRGTGHGKLFF; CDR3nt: TGTGCCAGCAGGGGGACAGGTCACGGAAAACTGTTTTTT
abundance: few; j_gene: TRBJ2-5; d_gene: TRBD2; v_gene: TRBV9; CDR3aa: CASSPAGSGSQETQYF; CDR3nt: TGTGCCAGCAGCCCAGCAGGTAGCGGGAGCCAAGAGACCCAGTACTTC
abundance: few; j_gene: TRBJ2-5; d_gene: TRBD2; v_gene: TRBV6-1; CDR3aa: CASSPRLAGTQYF; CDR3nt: TGTGCCAGCAGCCCCAGACTAGCGGGGACCCAGTACTTC
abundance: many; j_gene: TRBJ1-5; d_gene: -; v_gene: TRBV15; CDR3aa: CATSRGRGNQPQHF; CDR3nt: TGTGCCACCAGCAGAGGCAGGGGCAATCAGCCCCAGCATTTT
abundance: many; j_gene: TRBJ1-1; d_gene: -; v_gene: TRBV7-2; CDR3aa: CASRLKGNTEAFF; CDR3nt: TGTGCCAGCCGGCTTAAGGGTAACACTGAAGCTTTCTTT
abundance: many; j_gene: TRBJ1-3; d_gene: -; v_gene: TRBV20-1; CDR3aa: CSAPGHSGNTIYF; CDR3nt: TGCAGTGCTCCGGGACACTCTGGAAACACCATATATTTT
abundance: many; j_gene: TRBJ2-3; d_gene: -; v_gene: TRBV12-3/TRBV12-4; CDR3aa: CASSLGPGDTQYF; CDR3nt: TGTGCCAGCAGTTTAGGGCCCGGGGATACGCAGTATTTT
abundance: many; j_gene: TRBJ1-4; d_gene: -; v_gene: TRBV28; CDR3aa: CASSYDSTTNEKLFF; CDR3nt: TGTGCCAGCAGTTACGACAGCACAACTAATGAAAAACTGTTTTTT
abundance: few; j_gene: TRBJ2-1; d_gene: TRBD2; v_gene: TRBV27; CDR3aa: CASSLFGGGALYNEQFF; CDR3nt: TGTGCCAGCAGTTTATTTGGCGGGGGGGCTCTTTACAATGAGCAGTTCTTC
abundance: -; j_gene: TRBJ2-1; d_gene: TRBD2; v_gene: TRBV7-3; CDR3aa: CASSRLAGGRAEQFF; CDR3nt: TGTGCCAGCAGCCGACTAGCGGGGGGGCGGGCTGAGCAGTTCTTC
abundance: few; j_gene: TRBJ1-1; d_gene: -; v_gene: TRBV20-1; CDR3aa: CSARAPVGGAFF; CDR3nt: TGCAGTGCTAGAGCCCCTGTCGGAGGGGCTTTCTTT
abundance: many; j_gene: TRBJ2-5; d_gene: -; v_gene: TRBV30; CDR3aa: CAWSVRGRETQYF; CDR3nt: TGTGCCTGGAGTGTACGAGGGAGAGAGACCCAGTACTTC
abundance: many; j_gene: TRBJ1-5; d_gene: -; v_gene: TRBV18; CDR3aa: CASSPDNSNQPQHF; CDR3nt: TGTGCCAGCTCACCGGACAACAGCAATCAGCCCCAGCATTTT
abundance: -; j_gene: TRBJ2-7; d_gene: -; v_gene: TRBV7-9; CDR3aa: CASSLDVGISYEQYF; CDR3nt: TGTGCCAGCAGCTTAGATGTAGGTATCTCCTACGAGCAGTACTTC
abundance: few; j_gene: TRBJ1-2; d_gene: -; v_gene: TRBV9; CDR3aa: CASSARPSHGYGYTF; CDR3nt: TGTGCCAGCAGCGCAAGACCCTCCCATGGCTATGGCTACACCTTC
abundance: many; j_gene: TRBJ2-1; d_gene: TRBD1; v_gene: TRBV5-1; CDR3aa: CASSSQTGSYNEQFF; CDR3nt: TGCGCCAGCAGCTCGCAGACAGGGAGCTACAATGAGCAGTTCTTC
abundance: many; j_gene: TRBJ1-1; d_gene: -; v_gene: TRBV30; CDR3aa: CAWSVGGKSTEAFF; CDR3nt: TGTGCCTGGAGTGTAGGGGGAAAGAGCACTGAAGCTTTCTTT
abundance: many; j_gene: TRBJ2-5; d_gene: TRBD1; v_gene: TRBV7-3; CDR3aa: CASSLGQGETQYF; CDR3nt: TGTGCCAGCAGCCTAGGACAGGGAGAGACCCAGTACTTC
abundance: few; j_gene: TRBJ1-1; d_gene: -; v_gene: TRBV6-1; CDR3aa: CASRVGGDEAFF; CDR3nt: TGTGCCAGCAGGGTGGGTGGTGATGAAGCTTTCTTT